These T cell receptor beta chains were read from a single sample in a study of T cell repertoires in ileal Crohn's disease. Repertoires were generated with immunoSEQ multiplex PCR, while TCRdb's copy carries only in-frame clones and drops some. This sample has fewer than 15,000 clones, with about three quarters found just once. The sequenced sample was ileal tissue. These receptors were collected from an adult with Crohn's disease. The CDR3 runs from the conserved cysteine through the conserved F or W. A D gene is named only where the DNA matches it firmly. Size is stated for part of the rows, as once, few or many counts, or as a class when the clone is expanded.

J gene	V gene	clone size	D gene	CDR3 protein	CDR3 DNA
TRBJ1-2	TRBV19	.	.	CASSIAPRGSDYGYTF	TGTGCCAGTAGTATAGCCCCCCGCGGGAGCGACTATGGCTACACCTTC
TRBJ2-3	TRBV5-4	few	.	CASSLARTDTQYF	TGTGCCAGCAGCTTGGCCAGAACAGATACGCAGTATTTT
TRBJ1-3	TRBV27	.	.	CASSPSSGNTIYF	TGTGCCAGCAGTCCCTCCTCTGGAAACACCATATATTTT
TRBJ1-1	TRBV7-9	once	.	CASSLEGHSAEAFF	TGTGCCAGCAGCTTAGAGGGGCATTCGGCTGAAGCTTTCTTT
TRBJ1-2	TRBV19	.	.	CAAALTGSYGYTF	TGTGCCGCAGCGCTAACAGGGAGCTATGGCTACACCTTC
TRBJ2-1	TRBV9	.	TRBD2	CASSLSGSEGNEQFF	TGTGCCAGCAGCCTTAGCGGGAGCGAGGGCAATGAGCAGTTCTTC
TRBJ2-3	TRBV4-2	.	.	CASSQDLDPPTDTQYF	TGTGCCAGCAGCCAAGATCTGGACCCCCCGACAGATACGCAGTATTTT
TRBJ2-7	TRBV4-3	few	.	CASSQGTGSNYEQYF	TGCGCCAGCAGCCAAGGAACAGGGTCCAACTACGAGCAGTACTTC
TRBJ1-2	TRBV5-1	once	TRBD1	CASSLAGQGADGYTF	TGCGCCAGCAGCTTGGCAGGACAGGGGGCCGATGGCTACACCTTC
TRBJ2-3	TRBV6-7	.	.	CASSYSNEAAPSTDTQYF	TGTGCCAGCAGTTACTCGAATGAGGCGGCCCCTAGCACAGATACGCAGTATTTT
TRBJ2-7	TRBV5-1	.	.	CASSLYQGNPSEQYF	TGCGCCAGCAGCTTGTATCAGGGGAATCCCTCCGAGCAGTACTTC
TRBJ2-7	TRBV2	.	TRBD2	CASSELAGFWQYF	TGTGCCAGCAGCGAATTAGCGGGATTTTGGCAGTACTTC
TRBJ1-6	TRBV6-6	.	TRBD1	CASSRQGANSPLHF	TGTGCCAGCAGTAGACAGGGGGCGAATTCACCCCTCCACTTT
TRBJ2-3	TRBV19	.	.	CASSKGTSFTDTQYF	TGTGCCAGTAGTAAGGGGACATCCTTCACAGATACGCAGTATTTT
TRBJ1-1	TRBV4-2	few	TRBD1	CASSQGASGGANTEAFF	TGTGCCAGCAGCCAAGGTGCGTCAGGGGGCGCGAACACTGAAGCTTTCTTT
TRBJ2-7	TRBV30	.	.	CAWSPGITPHEQYF	TGTGCCTGGAGCCCCGGGATCACTCCCCACGAGCAGTACTTC
TRBJ1-3	TRBV5-6	.	.	CASSLVSALGNTIYF	TGTGCCAGCAGCTTGGTCTCGGCTCTTGGAAACACCATATATTTT
TRBJ2-3	TRBV29-1	.	.	CSVEAESTDTQYF	TGCAGCGTTGAAGCAGAGAGCACAGATACGCAGTATTTT
TRBJ2-7	TRBV7-6	.	TRBD1	CASSLGQGAYEQYF	TGTGCCAGCAGCTTAGGACAGGGGGCCTACGAGCAGTACTTC
TRBJ2-3	TRBV5-1	.	.	CASSLGQQLTDTQYF	TGCGCCAGCAGCTTGGGGCAGCAGCTCACAGATACGCAGTATTTT
TRBJ1-1	TRBV19	.	.	CASSRSRVGTEAFF	TGTGCCAGTAGTCGAAGCAGGGTAGGGACTGAAGCTTTCTTT
TRBJ1-2	TRBV28	.	.	CASRNRVNYGYTF	TGTGCCAGCAGAAACAGGGTGAACTATGGCTACACCTTC
TRBJ2-1	TRBV11-2	.	.	CASSLDRAREQFF	TGTGCCAGCAGCTTAGATCGGGCTAGGGAGCAGTTCTTC
TRBJ2-2	TRBV5-1	.	TRBD1	CASSSAGGATGELFF	TGCGCCAGCAGCAGCGCAGGGGGTGCCACCGGGGAGCTGTTTTTT
TRBJ2-2	TRBV27	.	TRBD1	CASSLQGAPGTGELFF	TGTGCCAGCAGTTTACAGGGGGCGCCTGGCACCGGGGAGCTGTTTTTT
TRBJ2-1	TRBV10-3	.	.	CAISDSSYNEQFF	TGTGCCATCAGTGATAGCTCCTACAATGAGCAGTTCTTC
TRBJ1-1	TRBV28	.	.	CASSQQGIRAFF	TGTGCCAGCAGTCAACAGGGAATCAGAGCTTTCTTT
TRBJ2-1	TRBV7-9	.	TRBD2	CASSSISGGRRLEQFF	TGTGCCAGCAGCTCGATCTCGGGGGGGCGAAGACTTGAGCAGTTCTTC
TRBJ2-7	TRBV11-3	.	TRBD2	CASSPSSGGQGEQYF	TGTGCCAGCAGCCCCTCTAGCGGGGGGCAAGGCGAGCAGTACTTC
TRBJ2-7	TRBV7-2	.	TRBD2	CASSLALAGGPEQYF	TGTGCCAGCAGCTTAGCTCTAGCGGGAGGGCCCGAGCAGTACTTC
TRBJ2-7	TRBV5-1	.	.	CASSLEIPGSQQYF	TGCGCCAGCAGCTTGGAGATCCCAGGGAGTCAGCAGTACTTC
TRBJ1-2	TRBV7-9	.	.	CASSFLETYGYTF	TGTGCCAGCAGCTTCCTGGAAACCTATGGCTACACCTTC
TRBJ2-1	TRBV11-2	.	TRBD2	CASSLVPGGPIQGEQFF	TGTGCCAGCAGCTTAGTTCCGGGGGGGCCAATTCAAGGTGAGCAGTTCTTC
TRBJ1-2	TRBV27	.	.	CASSEQGSAGYTF	TGTGCCAGCAGTGAGCAGGGATCGGCTGGCTACACCTTC
TRBJ1-1	TRBV6-6	.	TRBD1	CASSWTGSAEAFF	TGTGCCAGCTCTTGGACAGGGTCCGCTGAAGCTTTCTTT
TRBJ2-7	TRBV5-4	.	.	CASSLEQGYEQYF	TGTGCCAGCAGCTTGGAACAGGGCTACGAGCAGTACTTC
TRBJ1-1	TRBV28	.	.	CASSPNTEAFF	TGTGCCAGCAGTCCTAACACTGAAGCTTTCTTT
TRBJ1-2	TRBV28	.	.	CASSTGRIDVYGYTF	TGTGCCAGCAGTACAGGACGGATCGACGTCTATGGCTACACCTTC
TRBJ1-4	TRBV30	.	TRBD1	CAWSAGTADEKLFF	TGTGCCTGGAGTGCCGGGACAGCTGATGAAAAACTGTTTTTT
TRBJ1-4	TRBV14	.	.	CASSWTAVGEKLFF	TGTGCCAGCAGCTGGACAGCGGTAGGGGAAAAACTGTTTTTT